The rows below give T cell receptor beta chains drawn from one sample of a study of blood T cell repertoires in COVID-19. Method: immunoSEQ multiplex PCR; TCRdb's copy keeps in-frame clones and lacks some. Here the sample spans over 60,000 clones, 70% to 85% being singletons. Material for sequencing was peripheral blood. The receptors were sampled from a man in his fifties or sixties with COVID-19, enrolled during active disease. Both conserved end residues are part of each CDR3. D genes are given only for firm matches. Rows may omit the clone size; those that give it use once, few, many or a size class.

j_gene	v_gene	d_gene	abundance	CDR3aa	CDR3nt
TRBJ1-6	TRBV7-2	TRBD1	-	CASSMGQGGNSPLHF	TGTGCCAGCAGCATGGGACAGGGTGGAAATTCACCCCTCCACTTT
TRBJ1-3	TRBV5-1	-	few	CASSPGLLSGNTIYF	TGCGCCAGCAGCCCGGGACTGCTCTCTGGAAACACCATATATTTT
TRBJ2-3	TRBV10-2	-	-	CASSEQGITDTQYF	TGCGCCAGCAGTGAGCAGGGGATCACAGATACGCAGTATTTT
TRBJ2-1	TRBV9	-	-	CASSVAGVFYNEQFF	TGTGCCAGCAGCGTAGCGGGGGTCTTCTACAATGAGCAGTTCTTC
TRBJ1-4	TRBV5-1	-	-	CASSLASGANEKLFF	TGCGCCAGCAGCTTGGCCAGCGGGGCTAATGAAAAACTGTTTTTT
TRBJ2-1	TRBV4-1	TRBD2	-	CASSQGILADNEQFF	TGCGCCAGCAGCCAAGGAATCCTAGCGGACAATGAGCAGTTCTTC
TRBJ2-5	TRBV3-1/TRBV3-2	TRBD2	-	CASSQVSGGNSAQETQYF	TGTGCCAGCAGCCAAGTGTCGGGGGGGAATTCTGCCCAAGAGACCCAGTACTTC
TRBJ1-2	TRBV9	-	-	CASSPATSSSGYGYTF	TGTGCCAGCAGCCCAGCGACCTCCTCCTCAGGGTATGGCTACACCTTC
TRBJ1-2	TRBV7-2	-	once	CASSLYDWSAGYTF	TGTGCCAGCAGCTTATACGATTGGAGTGCTGGCTACACCTTC
TRBJ1-4	TRBV28	TRBD1	-	CASRIPPEYFGTEEKLFF	TGTGCCAGCAGGATCCCCCCAGAGTATTTCGGGACAGAGGAAAAACTGTTTTTT
TRBJ2-3	TRBV10-3	-	-	CAISDAEPSPDTQYF	TGTGCCATCAGTGACGCGGAGCCCTCTCCAGATACGCAGTATTTT
TRBJ2-1	TRBV6-5	TRBD1	-	CASRPHGTAYNEQFF	TGTGCCAGCCGCCCTCACGGGACAGCTTACAATGAGCAGTTCTTC
TRBJ2-3	TRBV7-2	TRBD2	-	CASSLERGVADTQYF	TGTGCCAGCAGCTTAGAGCGGGGGGTGGCAGATACGCAGTATTTT
TRBJ1-5	TRBV6-6	TRBD1	-	CASSYSTGGQPQHF	TGTGCCAGCAGTTACTCGACAGGGGGTCAGCCCCAGCATTTT
TRBJ2-4	TRBV30	-	-	CAWSVTGLQYF	TGTGCCTGGAGTGTCACAGGGCTTCAGTACTTC
TRBJ2-6	TRBV10-1	-	-	CASSPGHSSGANVLTF	TGCGCCAGCAGTCCGGGACACAGCTCTGGGGCCAACGTCCTGACTTTC
TRBJ2-2	TRBV2	TRBD2	-	CASKSGLAGGNTGELFF	TGTGCCAGCAAATCGGGACTAGCGGGGGGGAACACCGGGGAGCTGTTTTTT
TRBJ2-7	TRBV7-9	-	-	CASSLRSSRDSGRYEQYF	TGTGCCAGCAGCTTAAGAAGTAGCCGTGATAGCGGAAGATACGAGCAGTACTTC
TRBJ2-2	TRBV2	TRBD1	-	CASRLEDRAAGELFF	TGTGCCAGCAGATTAGAGGACAGGGCGGCAGGGGAGCTGTTTTTT
TRBJ2-5	TRBV7-7	-	-	CASSFSAGQQETQYF	TGTGCCAGCAGCTTTAGCGCCGGGCAACAAGAGACCCAGTACTTC
TRBJ1-1	TRBV15	-	-	CATSSLREGATEAFF	TGTGCCACCAGCTCCCTCAGGGAGGGAGCCACTGAAGCTTTCTTT
TRBJ2-7	TRBV9	-	-	CASSVTAESYEQYF	TGTGCCAGCAGCGTTACAGCGGAGTCCTACGAGCAGTACTTC
TRBJ2-5	TRBV9	TRBD1	-	CASSPRQGAEETQYF	TGTGCCAGCAGCCCCCGACAGGGGGCGGAGGAGACCCAGTACTTC